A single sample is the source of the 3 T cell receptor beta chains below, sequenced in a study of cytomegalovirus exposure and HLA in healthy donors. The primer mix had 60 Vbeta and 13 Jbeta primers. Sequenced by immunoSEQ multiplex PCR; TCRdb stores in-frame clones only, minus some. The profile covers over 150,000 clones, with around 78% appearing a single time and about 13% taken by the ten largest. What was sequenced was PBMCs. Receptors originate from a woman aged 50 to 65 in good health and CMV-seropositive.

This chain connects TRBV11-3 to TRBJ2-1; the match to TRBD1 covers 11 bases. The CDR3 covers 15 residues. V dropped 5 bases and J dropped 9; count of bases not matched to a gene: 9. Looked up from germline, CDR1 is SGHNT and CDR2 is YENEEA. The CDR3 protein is CASSVGQGVVGEQFF. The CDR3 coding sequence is TGTGCCAGCAGCGTGGGACAGGGGGTGGTAGGTGAGCAGTTCTTC.

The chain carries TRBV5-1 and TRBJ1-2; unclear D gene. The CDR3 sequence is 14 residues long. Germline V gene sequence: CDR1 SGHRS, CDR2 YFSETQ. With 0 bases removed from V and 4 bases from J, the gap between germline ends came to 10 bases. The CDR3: CASSLGGSSYGYTF. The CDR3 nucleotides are TGCGCCAGCAGCTTGGGAGGGAGCAGCTATGGCTACACCTTC.

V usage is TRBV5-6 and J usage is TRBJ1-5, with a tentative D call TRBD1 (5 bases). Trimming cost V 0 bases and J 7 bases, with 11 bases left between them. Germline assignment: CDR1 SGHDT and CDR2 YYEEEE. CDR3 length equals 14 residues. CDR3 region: CASSLGGGGQPQHF. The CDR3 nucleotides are TGTGCCAGCAGCTTGGGGGGGGGAGGACAGCCCCAGCATTTT.